This T cell receptor beta chain was sequenced in a study of blood T cell repertoires in COVID-19. Study-level background: COVID-19 samples from acute and convalescent phases originated in the United States, Italy and Spain.

Measured with immunoSEQ multiplex PCR; TCRdb has only the in-frame clones, and not every one. Of about 380,000 clones listed, about 90% are singletons. The CDR3 runs 16 residues. V lost 0 bases and J lost 2; bases outside the gene matches: 4. Germline V gene lookup returns CDR1 SGHDT and CDR2 YYEEEE. Participants' reported clinical history set cohort assignment. The specimen was PBMCs or T cells enriched from blood (not recorded which). This clonotype was obtained from a woman between 25 and 40 years old who had recovered from COVID-19. The rearrangement uses TRBV5-6 and TRBJ2-1; 8 bases are a match to TRBD1. The DNA of the CDR3 is TGTGCCAGCAGCTTGGGACCAGGGGGCACCTACAATGAGCAGTTCTTC. This codes for CASSLGPGGTYNEQFF. Full variable domain (remainder filled in from reference TRBV5-6 and TRBJ2-1): DAGVTQSPTHLIKTRGQQVTLRCSPKSGHDTVSWYQQALGQGPQFIFQYYEEEERQRGNFPDRFSGHQFPNYSSELNVNALLLGDSALYLCASSLGPGGTYNEQFFGPGTRLTVL.